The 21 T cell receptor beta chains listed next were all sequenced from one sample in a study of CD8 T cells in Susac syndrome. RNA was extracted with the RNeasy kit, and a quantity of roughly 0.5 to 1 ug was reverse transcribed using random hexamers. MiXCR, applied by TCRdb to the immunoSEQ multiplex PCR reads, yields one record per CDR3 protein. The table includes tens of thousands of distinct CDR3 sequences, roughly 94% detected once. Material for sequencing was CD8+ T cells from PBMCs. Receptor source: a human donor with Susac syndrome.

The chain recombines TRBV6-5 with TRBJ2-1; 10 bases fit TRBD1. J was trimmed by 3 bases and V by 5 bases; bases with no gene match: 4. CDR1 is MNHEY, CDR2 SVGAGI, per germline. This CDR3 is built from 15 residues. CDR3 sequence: CASSMGQGIYNEQFF. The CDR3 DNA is TGTGCCAGCAGTATGGGACAGGGGATCTACAATGAGCAGTTCTTC.

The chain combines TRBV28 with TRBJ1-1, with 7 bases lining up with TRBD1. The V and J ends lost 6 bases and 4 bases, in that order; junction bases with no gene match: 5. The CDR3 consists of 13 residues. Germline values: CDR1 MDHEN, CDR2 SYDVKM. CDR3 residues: CASRQGSGTEAFF. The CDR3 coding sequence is TGTGCCAGCAGACAGGGGAGTGGCACTGAAGCTTTCTTT. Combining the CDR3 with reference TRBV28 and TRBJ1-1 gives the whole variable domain DVKVTQSSRYLVKRTGEKVFLECVQDMDHENMFWYRQDPGLGLRLIYFSYDVKMKEKGDIPEGYSVSREKKERFSLILESASTNQTSMYLCASRQGSGTEAFFGQGTRLTVV.

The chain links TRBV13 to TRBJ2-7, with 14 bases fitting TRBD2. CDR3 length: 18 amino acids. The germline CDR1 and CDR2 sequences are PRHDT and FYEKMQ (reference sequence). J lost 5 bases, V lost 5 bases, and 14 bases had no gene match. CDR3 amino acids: CASSPGLAGESRYDEQYF. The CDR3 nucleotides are TGTGCCAGCAGCCCGGGACTAGCGGGAGAGTCCAGATACGACGAGCAGTACTTC.

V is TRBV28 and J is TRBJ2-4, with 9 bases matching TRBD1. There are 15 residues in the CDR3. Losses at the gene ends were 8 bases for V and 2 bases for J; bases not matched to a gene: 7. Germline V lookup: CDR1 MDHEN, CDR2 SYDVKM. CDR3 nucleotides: TGTGCCAGCCGGGGGACAGGGAAAACCAAAAACATTCAGTACTTC. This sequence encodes CASRGTGKTKNIQYF.

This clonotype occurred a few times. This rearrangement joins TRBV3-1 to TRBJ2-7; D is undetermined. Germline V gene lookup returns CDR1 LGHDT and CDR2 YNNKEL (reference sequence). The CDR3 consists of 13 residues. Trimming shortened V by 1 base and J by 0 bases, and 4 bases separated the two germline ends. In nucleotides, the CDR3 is TGTGCCAGCAGCCAAGGCAGCTCCTACGAGCAGTACTTC. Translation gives CASSQGSSYEQYF.

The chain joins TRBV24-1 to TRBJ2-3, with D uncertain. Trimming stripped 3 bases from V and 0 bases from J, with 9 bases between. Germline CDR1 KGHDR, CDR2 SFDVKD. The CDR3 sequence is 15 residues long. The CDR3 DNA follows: TGTGCCACCAGTGATCCCGACGATAGCACAGATACGCAGTATTTT. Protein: CATSDPDDSTDTQYF.

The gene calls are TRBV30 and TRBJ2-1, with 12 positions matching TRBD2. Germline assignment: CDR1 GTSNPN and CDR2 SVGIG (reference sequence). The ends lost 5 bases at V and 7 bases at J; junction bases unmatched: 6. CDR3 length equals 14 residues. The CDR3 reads CAWETSGSRNEQFF. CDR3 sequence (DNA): TGTGCCTGGGAGACTAGCGGGAGTCGTAATGAGCAGTTCTTC.

The CDR3, as DNA: TGTGCCAGCAGCCAAGTCGGAGGGACGCTTCACACAGATACGCAGTATTTT. Translating it yields CASSQVGGTLHTDTQYF. This chain uses TRBV3-1 with TRBJ2-3, with TRBD2 as a possible D gene (6 bases). The CDR3 sequence is 17 residues long. V shed 1 base and J shed 2 bases, with 16 bases lying between them. CDR1 and CDR2 (germline): LGHDT, YNNKEL (reference sequence).

The CDR3: CANRSLGTEHYEQYF. The CDR3, as DNA: TGCGCCAACAGGTCCTTGGGGACGGAACATTACGAGCAGTACTTC. J is TRBJ2-7 and V is TRBV5-1; possibly TRBD1 or TRBD2 for D (5 bases each). Germline V CDR1 and CDR2: SGHRS, YFSETQ. The CDR3 is 15 amino acids. Trimming pared 9 bases from V and 4 bases from J, leaving 23 bases between.

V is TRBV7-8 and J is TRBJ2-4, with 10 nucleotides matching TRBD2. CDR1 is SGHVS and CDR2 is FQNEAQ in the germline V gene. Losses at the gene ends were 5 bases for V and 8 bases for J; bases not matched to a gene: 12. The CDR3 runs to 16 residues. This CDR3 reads CASSLTLAGVRDIQYF. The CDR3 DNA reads TGTGCCAGCAGCCTTACCCTAGCGGGAGTAAGGGACATTCAGTACTTC.

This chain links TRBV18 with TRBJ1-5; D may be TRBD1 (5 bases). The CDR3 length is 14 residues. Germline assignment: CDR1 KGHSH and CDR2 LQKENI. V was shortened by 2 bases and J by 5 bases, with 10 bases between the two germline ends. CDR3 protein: CASSPGGDHQPQHF. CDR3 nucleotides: TGTGCCAGCTCACCAGGCGGGGACCATCAGCCCCAGCATTTT.

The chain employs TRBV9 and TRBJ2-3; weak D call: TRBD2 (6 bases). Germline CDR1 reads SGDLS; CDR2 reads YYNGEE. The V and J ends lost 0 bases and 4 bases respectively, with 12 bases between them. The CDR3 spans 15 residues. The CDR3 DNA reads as TGTGCCAGCAGCGTAGCGGGAGTGTGGGCAGATACGCAGTATTTT. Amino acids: CASSVAGVWADTQYF. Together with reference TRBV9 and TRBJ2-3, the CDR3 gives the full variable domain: DSGVTQTPKHLITATGQRVTLRCSPRSGDLSVYWYQQSLDQGLQFLIQYYNGEERAKGNILERFSAQQFPDLHSELNLSSLELGDSALYFCASSVAGVWADTQYFGPGTRLTVL.

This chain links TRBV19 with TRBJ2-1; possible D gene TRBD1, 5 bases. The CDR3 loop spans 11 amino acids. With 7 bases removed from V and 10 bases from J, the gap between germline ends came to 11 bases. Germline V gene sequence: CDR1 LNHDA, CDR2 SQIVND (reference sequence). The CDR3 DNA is TGTGCCAGTAAAGACAGCCGGGAGCAGTTCTTC. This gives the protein CASKDSREQFF.

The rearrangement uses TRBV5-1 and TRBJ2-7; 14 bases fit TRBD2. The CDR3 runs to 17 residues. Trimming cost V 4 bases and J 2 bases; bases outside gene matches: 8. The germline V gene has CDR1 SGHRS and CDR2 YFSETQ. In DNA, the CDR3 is TGCGCCAGCAGCAATGGACTAGCGGGAGGATTCACCTACGAGCAGTACTTC. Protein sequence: CASSNGLAGGFTYEQYF.

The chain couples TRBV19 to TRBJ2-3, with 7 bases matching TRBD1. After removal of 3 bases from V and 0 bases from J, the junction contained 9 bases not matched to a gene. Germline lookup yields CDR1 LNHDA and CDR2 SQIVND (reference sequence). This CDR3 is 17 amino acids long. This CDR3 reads CASSIDQGQPSTDTQYF. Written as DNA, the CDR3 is TGTGCCAGTAGTATTGACCAGGGACAGCCAAGCACAGATACGCAGTATTTT.

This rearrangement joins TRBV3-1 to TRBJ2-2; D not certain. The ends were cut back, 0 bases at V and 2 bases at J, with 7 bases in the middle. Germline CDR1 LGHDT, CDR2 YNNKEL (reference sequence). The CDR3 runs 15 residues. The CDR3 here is CASSQDLVNTGELFF. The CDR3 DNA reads TGTGCCAGCAGCCAAGACCTAGTAAACACCGGGGAGCTGTTTTTT.

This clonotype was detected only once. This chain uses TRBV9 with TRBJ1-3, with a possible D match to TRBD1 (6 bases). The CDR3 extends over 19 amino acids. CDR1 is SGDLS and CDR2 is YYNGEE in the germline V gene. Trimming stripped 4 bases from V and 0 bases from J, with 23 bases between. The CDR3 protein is CASSPGAPRTDPSGNTIYF. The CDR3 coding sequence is TGTGCCAGCAGCCCAGGGGCCCCCAGGACTGATCCCTCTGGAAACACCATATATTTT.

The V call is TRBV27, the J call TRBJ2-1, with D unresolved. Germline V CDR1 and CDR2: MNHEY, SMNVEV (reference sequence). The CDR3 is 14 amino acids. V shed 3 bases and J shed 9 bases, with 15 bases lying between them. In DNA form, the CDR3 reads TGTGCCAGCAGTTTGGACCCGGTATGGGGTGAGCAGTTCTTC. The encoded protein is CASSLDPVWGEQFF.

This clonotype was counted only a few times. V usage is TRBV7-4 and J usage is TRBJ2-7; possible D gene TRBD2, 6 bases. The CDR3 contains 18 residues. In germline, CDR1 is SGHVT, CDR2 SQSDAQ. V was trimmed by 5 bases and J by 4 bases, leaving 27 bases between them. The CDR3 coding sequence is TGTGCCAGCAGCAGTCCTCTGGGACGGGAGAGTTTGATATACGAGCAGTACTTC. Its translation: CASSSPLGRESLIYEQYF.

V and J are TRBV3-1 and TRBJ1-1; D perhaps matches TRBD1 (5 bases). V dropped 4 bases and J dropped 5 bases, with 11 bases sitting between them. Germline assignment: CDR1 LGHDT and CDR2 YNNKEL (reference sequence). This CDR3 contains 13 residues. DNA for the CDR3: TGTGCCAGCAGCCCCCCAGGGTTAACTGAAGCTTTCTTT. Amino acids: CASSPPGLTEAFF.

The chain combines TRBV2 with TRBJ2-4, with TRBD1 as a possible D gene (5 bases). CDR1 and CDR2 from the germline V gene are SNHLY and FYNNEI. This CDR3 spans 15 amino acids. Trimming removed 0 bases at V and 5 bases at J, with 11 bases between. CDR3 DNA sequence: TGTGCCAGCAGTGAAGCGCCCAGGGAAGAAAACATTCAGTACTTC. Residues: CASSEAPREENIQYF. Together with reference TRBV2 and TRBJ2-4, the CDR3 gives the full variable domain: EPEVTQTPSHQVTQMGQEVILRCVPISNHLYFYWYRQILGQKVEFLVSFYNNEISEKSEIFDDQFSVERPDGSNFTLKIRSTKLEDSAMYFCASSEAPREENIQYFGAGTRLSVL.